Reported below is one T cell receptor (beta chain). This clonotype was counted a few times. No cognate antigen has been identified for it. No clone much larger than this one lies a single base away; base qualities are absent. The data belong to a study of T cells in Graves' hyperthyroidism and ophthalmopathy (dated by TCRdb to between 2018 and 2021). About the full investigation: Peripheral blood was collected at initial diagnosis, before any treatment. In six Graves' hyperthyroidism patients, the study also compared T-cell repertoires from thyroid tissue with T-cell repertoires from blood. The approximately 95 discovery patients were divided at random into training and test sets in a 7:3 ratio. A discovery cohort of fewer than 110 patients, roughly 45 with Graves' ophthalmopathy and 55 to 60 with stable Graves' hyperthyroidism, was used to find distinguishing TCR V-J signatures. Prospective prediction of ophthalmopathy was tested in an independent validation cohort consisting of some 18 hyperthyroidism patients and some 16 patients who later progressed to ophthalmopathy. TCR Vbeta CDR3 sequencing of approximately 140 peripheral blood samples (around 45 ophthalmopathy, around 80 hyperthyroidism and approximately 17 progressor patients) is reported in the paper. Once sampling was done, hyperthyroidism patients were given methimazole at a starting dose of 30 mg daily, whereas ophthalmopathy patients were given high-dose intravenous methylprednisolone. Results and caveats for the whole study, not just this receptor: Ophthalmopathy was separated from stable hyperthyroidism by a 13 V-J signature model, with around 90% sensitivity and roughly 84% specificity obtained in cross-validation and 80%/75% obtained in testing. Most expanded thyroid clonotypes (frequency above 0.001) were also detected in blood, suggesting blood repertoires may reflect thyroid immune responses. Sample size was not statistically predetermined, and investigators were not blinded to group allocation. In validation, the model predicted progression to ophthalmopathy a median of approximately 6.6 months before onset, with approximately 68% sensitivity and more than 72% specificity.

The TCR beta CDR3 regions were amplified from the RNA transcripts. The TCR CDR3 was subjected to a first round of RT-PCR using the HTBI primer set and the Qiagen OneStep RT-PCR kit. A second multiplex PCR round built the libraries, followed by size selection and purification. Libraries were sequenced paired-end with 100 bp reads on an Illumina HiSeq2000. The source study handled its data this way. Raw data were processed with SOAPnuke, discarding reads with adapters, uncalled bases, mean Phred below 15, or no exact constant-primer or identifier match. High-quality paired reads were merged with COPE v1.2.5, and unique nucleotide sequences were defined as clonotypes. MiTCR v1.1 was used to align the clonotypes against IMGT TRBV, TRBD and TRBJ reference segments. The analysis included only V-J combinations with a frequency above 0.0001, which together covered around 99% of the repertoires. A TCS score was defined as the ratio between F50 (clonal expansion) and ExV (chaos), using BLOSUM62-based TCRdist between CDR3 peptides within each V-J. Welch's t-statistics and random forest reduced 514 V-J features to under 15, which were used in a naive Bayes classifier (R e1071). TCRdb cleaned the public reads at Q25 with fastp, built clones with MiXCR and kept in-frame beta chains. Each CDR3 protein gets just one entry, which takes the most common genes and DNA from the rows behind it. The V and J calls and clone size come from TCRdb's table, not from the authors' own analysis. The sample yields some 370,000 distinct CDR3 sequences; 15% to 20% were counted once. The ten top clones hold roughly 35% of the sample.

The germline V gene provides CDR1 SGHTA and CDR2 FQGNSA. The CDR3 spans 14 residues, from the cysteine through the phenylalanine. CDR3 DNA only is kept here, 42 bases in frame from base 1. V gives up 5 bases and J gives up 3 bases, and the segment between their germline ends measures 13 bases. Hyperthyroidism patients were newly diagnosed, with disease duration under 2 months, and aged 18 to 65 years. Exclusion was applied to patients with uncontrolled infections, other autoimmune diseases, pregnancy or lactation. Diagnoses relied on clinical symptoms, serum thyroxine and TRAb, thyroid ultrasound and orbital computed tomography. Blood from progressor patients was drawn when they were first diagnosed with hyperthyroidism, before any ophthalmopathy symptoms appeared. PBMCs were isolated from roughly 10 ml of fresh peripheral blood by Ficoll-Paque density gradient centrifugation. Progressor patients were defined as those initially diagnosed with Graves' hyperthyroidism in whom ophthalmopathy developed during follow-up. Total RNA was extracted using Trizol reagent, and RNA quality was assessed on an Agilent 2100 Bioanalyzer.

The source is a woman aged 30 to 39 with Graves' hyperthyroidism that later progressed to Graves' ophthalmopathy. Material for sequencing was blood. The sequence links TRBV7-2 to TRBJ1-2; the D segment could be TRBD1, given 5 matching bases. This receptor has the CDR3 CASSVFRADYGYTF. The DNA sequence is TGTGCCAGCAGCGTGTTCAGGGCCGACTATGGCTACACCTTC.